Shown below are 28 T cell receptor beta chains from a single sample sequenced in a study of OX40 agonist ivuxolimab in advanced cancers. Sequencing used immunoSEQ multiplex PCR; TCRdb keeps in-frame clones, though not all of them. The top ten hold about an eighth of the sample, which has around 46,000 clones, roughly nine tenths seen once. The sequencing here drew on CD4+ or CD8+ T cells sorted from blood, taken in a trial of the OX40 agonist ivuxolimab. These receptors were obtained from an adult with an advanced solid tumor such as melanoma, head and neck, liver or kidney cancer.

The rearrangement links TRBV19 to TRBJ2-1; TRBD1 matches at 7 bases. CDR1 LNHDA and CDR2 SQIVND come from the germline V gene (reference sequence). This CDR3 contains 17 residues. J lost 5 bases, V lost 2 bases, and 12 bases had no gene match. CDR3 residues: CASSITHGTALHNEQFF. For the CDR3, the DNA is TGTGCCAGTAGTATAACCCATGGGACAGCCCTCCACAATGAGCAGTTCTTC.

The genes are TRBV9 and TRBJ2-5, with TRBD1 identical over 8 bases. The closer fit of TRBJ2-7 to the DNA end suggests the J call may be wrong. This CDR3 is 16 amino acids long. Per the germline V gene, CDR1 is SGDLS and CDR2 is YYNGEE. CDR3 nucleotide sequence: TGTGCCAGCAGCGTAGGACAGGGGCCGAGCTCCTACGAGCAGTACTTC. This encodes CASSVGQGPSSYEQYF.

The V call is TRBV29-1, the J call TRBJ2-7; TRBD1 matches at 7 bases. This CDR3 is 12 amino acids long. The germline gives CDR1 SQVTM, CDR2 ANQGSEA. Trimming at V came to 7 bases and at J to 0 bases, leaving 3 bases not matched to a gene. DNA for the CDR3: TGCAGCGCCGGGACAGCCTCCTACGAGCAGTACTTC. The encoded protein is CSAGTASYEQYF.

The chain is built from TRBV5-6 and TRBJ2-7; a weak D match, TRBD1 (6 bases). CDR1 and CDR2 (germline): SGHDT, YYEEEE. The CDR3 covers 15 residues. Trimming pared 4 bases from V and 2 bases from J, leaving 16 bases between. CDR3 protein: CASSPRDNPTYEQYF. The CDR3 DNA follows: TGTGCCAGCAGCCCCCGGGACAACCCGACCTACGAGCAGTACTTC.

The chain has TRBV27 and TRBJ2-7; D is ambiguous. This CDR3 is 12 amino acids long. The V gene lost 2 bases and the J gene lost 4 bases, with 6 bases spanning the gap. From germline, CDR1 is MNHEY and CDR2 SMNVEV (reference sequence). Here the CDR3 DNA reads TGTGCCAGCAGTTTAGACGGGTACGAGCAGTACTTC. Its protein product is CASSLDGYEQYF.

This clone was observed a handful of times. The CDR3 bases are TGTGCCAGCAGTTACTCGGCGACAGGTGAAGCTTTCTTT. Amino acids: CASSYSATGEAFF. V is TRBV6-5 and J is TRBJ1-1; D may be TRBD1 (6 bases). This CDR3 spans 13 amino acids. V lost 0 bases and J lost 7, with 9 bases in between. Per the germline V gene, CDR1 is MNHEY and CDR2 is SVGAGI.

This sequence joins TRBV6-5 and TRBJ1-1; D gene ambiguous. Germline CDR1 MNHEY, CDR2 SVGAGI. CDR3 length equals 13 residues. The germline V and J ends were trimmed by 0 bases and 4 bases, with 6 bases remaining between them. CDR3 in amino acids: CASSYSWGTEAFF. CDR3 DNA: TGTGCCAGCAGTTACTCTTGGGGCACTGAAGCTTTCTTT.

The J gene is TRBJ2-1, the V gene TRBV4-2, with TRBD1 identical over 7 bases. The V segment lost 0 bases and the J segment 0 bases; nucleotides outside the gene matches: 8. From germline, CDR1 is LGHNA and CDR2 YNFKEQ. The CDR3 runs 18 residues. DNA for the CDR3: TGTGCCAGCAGCCAAGAGGGGGACAGCATAAGCTCCTACAATGAGCAGTTCTTC. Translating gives CASSQEGDSISSYNEQFF.

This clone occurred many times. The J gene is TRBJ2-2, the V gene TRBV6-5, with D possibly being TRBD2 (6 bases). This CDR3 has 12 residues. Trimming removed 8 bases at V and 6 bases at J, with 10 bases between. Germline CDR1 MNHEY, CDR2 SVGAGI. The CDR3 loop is CASCSGAGELFF. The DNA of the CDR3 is TGTGCCAGCTGTAGCGGAGCCGGGGAGCTGTTTTTT.

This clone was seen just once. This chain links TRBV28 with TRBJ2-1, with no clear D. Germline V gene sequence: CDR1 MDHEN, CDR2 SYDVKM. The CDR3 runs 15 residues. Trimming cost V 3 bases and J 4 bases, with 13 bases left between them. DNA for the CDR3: TGTGCCAGCAGTTTTGGGTCGGCCCCATACAATGAGCAGTTCTTC. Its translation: CASSFGSAPYNEQFF.

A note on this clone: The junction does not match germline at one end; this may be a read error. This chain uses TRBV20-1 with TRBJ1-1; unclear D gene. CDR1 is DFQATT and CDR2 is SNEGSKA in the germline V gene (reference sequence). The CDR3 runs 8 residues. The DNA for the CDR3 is TGCAGTGCCCCGCCGAAGGTTTTT. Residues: CSAPPKVF.

DNA of the CDR3: TGTGCCAGCAGCTTGGTGGGCCAGGGGCACTATGGCTACACCTTC. Amino acid sequence: CASSLVGQGHYGYTF. This rearrangement joins TRBV5-4 to TRBJ1-2; perhaps TRBD1 as D (6 bases). The germline V gene has CDR1 SGHNT and CDR2 YYREEE (reference sequence). CDR3 length: 15 amino acids. V lost 0 bases to trimming and J lost 3 bases, with 12 bases between them. Variable domain in full (rest from reference TRBV5-4 and TRBJ1-2): ETGVTQSPTHLIKTRGQQVTLRCSSQSGHNTVSWYQQALGQGPQFIFQYYREEENGRGNFPPRFSGLQFPNYSSELNVNALELDDSALYLCASSLVGQGHYGYTFGSGTRLTVV.

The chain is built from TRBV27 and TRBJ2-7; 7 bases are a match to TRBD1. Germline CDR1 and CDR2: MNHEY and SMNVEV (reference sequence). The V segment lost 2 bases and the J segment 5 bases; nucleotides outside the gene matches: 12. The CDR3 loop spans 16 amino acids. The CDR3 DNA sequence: TGTGCCAGCAGTTTAGTCAGGAGACAGGGTTTCCACGAGCAGTACTTC. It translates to CASSLVRRQGFHEQYF.

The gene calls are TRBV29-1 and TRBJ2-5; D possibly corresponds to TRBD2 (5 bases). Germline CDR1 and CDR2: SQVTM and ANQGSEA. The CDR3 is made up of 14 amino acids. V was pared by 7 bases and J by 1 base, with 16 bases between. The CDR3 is CSGLSRYLQETQYF. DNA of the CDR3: TGCAGCGGACTATCCAGGTACCTCCAAGAGACCCAGTACTTC.

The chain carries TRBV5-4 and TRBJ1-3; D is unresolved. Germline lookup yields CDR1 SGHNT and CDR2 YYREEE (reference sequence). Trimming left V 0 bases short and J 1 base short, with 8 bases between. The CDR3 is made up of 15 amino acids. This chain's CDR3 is CASSLAGLSGNTIYF. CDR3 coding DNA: TGTGCCAGCAGCTTGGCCGGGTTGTCTGGAAACACCATATATTTT.

The CDR3 loop reads CASSYSLNEQFF. CDR3 nucleotide sequence: TGTGCCAGCAGTTACTCTCTGAATGAGCAGTTCTTC. The chain couples TRBV6-6 to TRBJ2-1; D remains unclear. The CDR3 has 12 residues. Germline assignment: CDR1 MNHNY and CDR2 SVGAGI (reference sequence). The germline V and J ends were trimmed by 0 bases and 7 bases, with 4 bases remaining between them.

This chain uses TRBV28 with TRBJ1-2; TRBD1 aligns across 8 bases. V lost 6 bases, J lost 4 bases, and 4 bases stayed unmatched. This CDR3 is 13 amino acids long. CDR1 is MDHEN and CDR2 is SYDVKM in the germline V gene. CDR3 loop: CASRGDRLYGYTF. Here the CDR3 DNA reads TGTGCCAGCAGGGGGGACAGGCTCTATGGCTACACCTTC.

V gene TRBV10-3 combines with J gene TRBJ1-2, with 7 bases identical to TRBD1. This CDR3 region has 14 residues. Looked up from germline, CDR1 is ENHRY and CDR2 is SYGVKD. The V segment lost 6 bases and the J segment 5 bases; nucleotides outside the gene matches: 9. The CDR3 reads CAIRVDRTDYGYTF. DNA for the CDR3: TGTGCCATCAGGGTGGACAGGACCGATTATGGCTACACCTTC.

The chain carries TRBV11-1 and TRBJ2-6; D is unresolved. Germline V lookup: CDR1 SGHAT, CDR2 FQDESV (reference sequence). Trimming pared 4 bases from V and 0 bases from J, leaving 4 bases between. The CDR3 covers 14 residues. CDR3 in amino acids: CASSWGSGANVLTF. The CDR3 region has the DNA TGTGCCAGCAGCTGGGGCTCTGGGGCCAACGTCCTGACTTTC.

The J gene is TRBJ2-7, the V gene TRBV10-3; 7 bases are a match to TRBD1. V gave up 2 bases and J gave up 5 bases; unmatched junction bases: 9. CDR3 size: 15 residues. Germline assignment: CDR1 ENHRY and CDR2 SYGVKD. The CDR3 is CAISEPPTGYHEQYF. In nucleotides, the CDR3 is TGTGCCATCAGTGAGCCACCGACAGGGTACCACGAGCAGTACTTC.

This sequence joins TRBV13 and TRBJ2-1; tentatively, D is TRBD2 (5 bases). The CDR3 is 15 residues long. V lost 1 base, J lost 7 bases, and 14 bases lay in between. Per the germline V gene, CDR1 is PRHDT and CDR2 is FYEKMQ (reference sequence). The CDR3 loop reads CASSLVLGSRNEQFF. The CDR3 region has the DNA TGTGCCAGCAGCTTAGTTCTGGGGAGCAGGAATGAGCAGTTCTTC.

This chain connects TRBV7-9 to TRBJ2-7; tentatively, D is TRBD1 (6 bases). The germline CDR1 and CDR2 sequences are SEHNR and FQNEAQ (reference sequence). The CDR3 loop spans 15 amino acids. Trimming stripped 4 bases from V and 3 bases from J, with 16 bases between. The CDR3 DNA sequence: TGTGCCAGCAGCTCGGAAGGGGGAGTTCTCTACGAGCAGTACTTC. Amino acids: CASSSEGGVLYEQYF.

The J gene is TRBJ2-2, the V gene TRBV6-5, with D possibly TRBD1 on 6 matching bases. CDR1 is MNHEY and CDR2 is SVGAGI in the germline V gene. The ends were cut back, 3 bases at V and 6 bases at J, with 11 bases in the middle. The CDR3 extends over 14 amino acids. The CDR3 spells CASSYWGQAGELFF. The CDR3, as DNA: TGTGCCAGCAGTTATTGGGGGCAGGCCGGGGAGCTGTTTTTT.

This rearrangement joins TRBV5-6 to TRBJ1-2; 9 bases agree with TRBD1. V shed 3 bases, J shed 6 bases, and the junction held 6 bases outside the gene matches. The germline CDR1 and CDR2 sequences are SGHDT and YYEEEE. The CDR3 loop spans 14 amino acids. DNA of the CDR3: TGTGCCAGCAGCTCCGGGACAGGGTACCATGGCTACACCTTC. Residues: CASSSGTGYHGYTF. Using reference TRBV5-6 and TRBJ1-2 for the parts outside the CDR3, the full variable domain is DAGVTQSPTHLIKTRGQQVTLRCSPKSGHDTVSWYQQALGQGPQFIFQYYEEEERQRGNFPDRFSGHQFPNYSSELNVNALLLGDSALYLCASSSGTGYHGYTFGSGTRLTVV.

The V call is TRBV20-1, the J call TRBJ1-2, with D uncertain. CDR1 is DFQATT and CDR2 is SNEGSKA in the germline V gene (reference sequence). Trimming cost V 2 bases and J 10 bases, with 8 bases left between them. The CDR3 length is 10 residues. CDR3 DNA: TGCAGTGCTAGATGGGGTGACTACACCTTC. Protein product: CSARWGDYTF.

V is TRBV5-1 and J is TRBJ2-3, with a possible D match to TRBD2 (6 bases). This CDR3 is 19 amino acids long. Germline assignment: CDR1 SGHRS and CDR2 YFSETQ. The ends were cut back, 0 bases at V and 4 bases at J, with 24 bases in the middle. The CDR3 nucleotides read TGCGCCAGCAGCTTGGGGGTATCGGGGGTATTAGATAACCCAGATACGCAGTATTTT. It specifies CASSLGVSGVLDNPDTQYF.

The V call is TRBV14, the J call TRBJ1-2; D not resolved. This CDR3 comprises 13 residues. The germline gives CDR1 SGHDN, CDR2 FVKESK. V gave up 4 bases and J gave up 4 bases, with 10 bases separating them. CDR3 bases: TGTGCCAGCAGCCCCGGACGGACCTATGGCTACACCTTC. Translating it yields CASSPGRTYGYTF. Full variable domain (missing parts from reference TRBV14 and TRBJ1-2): EAGVTQFPSHSVIEKGQTVTLRCDPISGHDNLYWYRRVMGKEIKFLLHFVKESKQDESGMPNNRFLAERTGGTYSTLKVQPAELEDSGVYFCASSPGRTYGYTFGSGTRLTVV.

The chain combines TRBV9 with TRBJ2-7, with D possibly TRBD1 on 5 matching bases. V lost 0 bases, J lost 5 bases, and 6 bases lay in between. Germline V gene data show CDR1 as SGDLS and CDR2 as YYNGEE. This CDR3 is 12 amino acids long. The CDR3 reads CASSVGRDEQYF. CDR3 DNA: TGTGCCAGCAGCGTAGGCAGGGACGAGCAGTACTTC.